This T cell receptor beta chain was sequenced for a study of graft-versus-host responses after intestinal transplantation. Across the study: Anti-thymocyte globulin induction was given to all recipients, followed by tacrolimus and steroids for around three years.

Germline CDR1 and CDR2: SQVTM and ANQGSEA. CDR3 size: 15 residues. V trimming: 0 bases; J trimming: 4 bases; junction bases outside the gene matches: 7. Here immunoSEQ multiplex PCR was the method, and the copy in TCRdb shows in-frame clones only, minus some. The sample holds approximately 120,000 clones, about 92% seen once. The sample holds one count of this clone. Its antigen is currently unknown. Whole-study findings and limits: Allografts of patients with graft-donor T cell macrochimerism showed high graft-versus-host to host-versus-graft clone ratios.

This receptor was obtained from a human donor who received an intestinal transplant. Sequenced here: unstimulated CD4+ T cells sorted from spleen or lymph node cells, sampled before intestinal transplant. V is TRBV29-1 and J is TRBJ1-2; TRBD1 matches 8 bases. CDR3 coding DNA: TGCAGCGTTGAAGACAGGGGGCGGCTGGGCTATGGCTACACCTTC. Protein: CSVEDRGRLGYGYTF.